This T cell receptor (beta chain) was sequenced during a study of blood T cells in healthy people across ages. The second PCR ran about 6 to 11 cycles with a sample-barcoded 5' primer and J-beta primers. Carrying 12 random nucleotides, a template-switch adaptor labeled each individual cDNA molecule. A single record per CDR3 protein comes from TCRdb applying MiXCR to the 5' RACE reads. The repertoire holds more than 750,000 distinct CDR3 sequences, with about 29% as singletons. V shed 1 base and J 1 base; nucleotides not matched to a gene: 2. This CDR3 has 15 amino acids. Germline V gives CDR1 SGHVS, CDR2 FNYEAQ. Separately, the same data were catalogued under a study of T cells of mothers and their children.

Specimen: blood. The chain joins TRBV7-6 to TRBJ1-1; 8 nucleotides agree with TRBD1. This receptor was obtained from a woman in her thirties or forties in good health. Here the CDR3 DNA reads TGTGCCAGCAGCTTAGATGACAGGGGGAACACTGAAGCTTTCTTT. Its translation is CASSLDDRGNTEAFF.